A selection of T cell receptor beta chains follows, all from one sample in a study of early T cells in non-severe SARS-CoV-2 infection. TCRdb reanalysed the 5' RACE reads using MiXCR and keeps one entry per CDR3 protein. The table shows 50,000 to 70,000 distinct CDR3 sequences, with roughly 5.7% occurring only once. Sequences were derived from whole blood, sampled at baseline. Receptor source: an adult who was a healthcare worker with PCR-confirmed SARS-CoV-2 infection or an uninfected control (not recorded which). CDR3s include the opening cysteine and the closing phenylalanine or tryptophan. The D gene is left open where the match is weak. Some rows mark clone size as missing; the rest say once, few, many or name a class of expanded clone.

size	D	J	V	DNA	CDR3
many	-	TRBJ1-1	TRBV20-1	TGCAGTGCTCGGGCCCCCATGAGGAACACTGAAGCTTTCTTT	CSARAPMRNTEAFF
many	-	TRBJ1-6	TRBV7-2	TGTGCCAGCAGCCCCAGGGCGAGCTATAATTCACCCCTCCACTTT	CASSPRASYNSPLHF
few	TRBD2	TRBJ2-3	TRBV3-1	TGTGCCAGCAGCCAACCCCTAGCGGGAGCCCTCACAGATACGCAGTATTTT	CASSQPLAGALTDTQYF
many	TRBD2	TRBJ2-1	TRBV29-1	TGCAGCGTTGGGACTAGCGGGCGGGAGCAGTTCTTC	CSVGTSGREQFF
few	-	TRBJ2-1	TRBV19	TGTGCCAGCGGGTACGGGCGTAGCTCCTACAATGAGCAGTTCTTC	CASGYGRSSYNEQFF
many	-	TRBJ2-5	TRBV29-1	TGCAGCGTTGGTACTAGCAGACTACTTCAAGAGACCCAGTACTTC	CSVGTSRLLQETQYF
many	-	TRBJ1-2	TRBV6-5	TGTGCCAGCACCGCCGGCTTTGGGGTAAATGGCTACACCTTC	CASTAGFGVNGYTF
many	TRBD1	TRBJ2-7	TRBV20-1	TGCAGTACCGGGACAGGGACCTACGAGCAGTACTTC	CSTGTGTYEQYF
many	-	TRBJ1-3	TRBV20-1	TGCAGTCTAGAGGTAGAATCGCCCTACTCTGGAAACACCATATATTTT	CSLEVESPYSGNTIYF
-	-	TRBJ2-1	TRBV10-3	TGTGCCATCAGTCAAACTAGTAATGAGCAGTTCTTC	CAISQTSNEQFF
-	TRBD1	TRBJ2-2	TRBV18	TGTGCCAGCTCACCACCGGGGACAGGACCGAACACCGGGGAGCTGTTTTTT	CASSPPGTGPNTGELFF
few	TRBD1	TRBJ2-1	TRBV6-1	TGTGCCAGCAGTGACCGGGACAGGAGCTACAATGAGCAGTTCTTC	CASSDRDRSYNEQFF
few	TRBD2	TRBJ2-3	TRBV10-3	TGTGCCATAGCTAGCGGAGGGGACACAGATACGCAGTATTTT	CAIASGGDTDTQYF
many	-	TRBJ1-4	TRBV20-1	TGCAGTGCTAGAGTTAGGCAGGGAGGAAAACTGTTTTTT	CSARVRQGGKLFF
many	-	TRBJ2-7	TRBV7-8	TGTGCCAGCAGCCTCAATATCAGGGGGGGCCACGAGCAGTACTTC	CASSLNIRGGHEQYF
many	TRBD2	TRBJ2-7	TRBV27	TGTGCCAGCAGTCCCCTAGCGGGAGTCCACGAGCAGTACTTC	CASSPLAGVHEQYF
many	TRBD1	TRBJ1-4	TRBV10-2	TGCGCCAGCAAACCGGGACAGACTAATGAAAAACTGTTTTTT	CASKPGQTNEKLFF
many	TRBD1	TRBJ1-3	TRBV6-5	TGTGCCAGCAGTCCGGGACAGACCTCTGGAAACACCATATATTTT	CASSPGQTSGNTIYF
many	-	TRBJ2-2	TRBV28	TGTGCCAGCAGTTGGGGGTTGGCCGGGGAGCTGTTTTTT	CASSWGLAGELFF
few	-	TRBJ1-1	TRBV2	TGTGCCAGCAGTGAATATCTCCCTCTGGTCGGCACTGAAGCTTTCTTT	CASSEYLPLVGTEAFF
-	-	TRBJ2-2	TRBV28	TGTGCCAGCAGTTTAGGAGCAGGAACCGGGGAGCTGTTTTTT	CASSLGAGTGELFF
many	TRBD1	TRBJ2-7	TRBV20-1	TGCAGTGCTAGAGATCTGGCAGGGGGCATCTACGAGCAGTACTTC	CSARDLAGGIYEQYF
many	-	TRBJ2-4	TRBV4-1	TGCGCCAGCAGCCAACGGACAGCGACGTCAATCATTCAGTACTTC	CASSQRTATSIIQYF
many	-	TRBJ2-5	TRBV20-1	TGCAGTGCTAGCCCCCCCCAGCGGTCACAAGAGACCCAGTACTTC	CSASPPQRSQETQYF